The 5 T cell receptor beta chains presented below share a single source sample, sequenced in a study of pediatric ulcerative colitis. During colonoscopy, one to two rectal pinch biopsies were collected. The data were produced by immunoSEQ multiplex PCR, yet TCRdb's version contains in-frame clones alone and is incomplete. The data contain approximately 40,000 clones, 65% to 80% of them seen just once; the ten biggest clones take up 8.6%. Sequencing input: gut tissue. The receptors shown here come from a boy aged 10-17 years with severe ulcerative colitis.

The V and J genes are TRBV29-1 and TRBJ1-1; weak D call: TRBD1 (5 bases). Trimming removed 5 bases from V and 6 bases from J, with 22 bases in between. This CDR3 has 15 amino acids. The V gene's germline CDR1 is SQVTM and CDR2 ANQGSEA. CDR3: CSVSPAEQVLPEAFF. The CDR3 coding sequence is TGCAGCGTTAGTCCAGCAGAACAGGTACTCCCTGAAGCTTTCTTT.

CDR3 nucleotides: TGTGCCTGGACTGCGCTGGGTAACGAGCAGTACTTC. Translating gives CAWTALGNEQYF. The J gene is TRBJ2-7, the V gene TRBV30, with D uncertain. V lost 4 bases and J 5 bases, leaving 12 bases between the germline ends. The CDR3 spans 12 residues. Germline CDR1 is GTSNPN and CDR2 is SVGIG (reference sequence). Drawing the rest from reference TRBV30 and TRBJ2-7, the complete variable domain is SQTIHQWPATLVQPVGSPLSLECTVEGTSNPNLYWYRQAAGRGLQLLFYSVGIGQISSEVPQNLSASRPQDRQFILSSKKLLLSDSGFYLCAWTALGNEQYFGPGTRLTVT.

This chain uses TRBV5-6 with TRBJ2-1; D unclear. This CDR3 region has 16 residues. Germline V CDR1 and CDR2: SGHDT, YYEEEE. V gave up 0 bases and J gave up 2 bases, with 12 bases separating them. CDR3 sequence reads: CASSLEGGPTYNEQFF. CDR3 bases: TGTGCCAGCAGCTTGGAGGGTGGGCCTACCTACAATGAGCAGTTCTTC.

The chain recombines TRBV29-1 with TRBJ2-2, with D possibly being TRBD1 (6 bases). The CDR3 totals 15 residues. In germline, CDR1 is SQVTM, CDR2 ANQGSEA. CDR3 residues: CSIKPGTLNGGELFF. The CDR3 region has the DNA TGCAGTATAAAACCCGGGACACTCAATGGCGGGGAGCTGTTTTTT.

V and J are TRBV2 and TRBJ1-5; tentative D call: TRBD1 (5 bases). This CDR3 comprises 15 residues. V was trimmed by 4 bases and J by 1 base, leaving 11 bases between them. Germline CDR1 is SNHLY and CDR2 is FYNNEI. DNA for the CDR3: TGTGCCAGCAGTGGGGACCAGTTGAGCAATCAGCCCCAGCATTTT. Translation gives CASSGDQLSNQPQHF.